This TCR beta chain was recorded in a study of T cells in Graves' hyperthyroidism and ophthalmopathy. Whole-study findings and limits: Blood also held most thyroid clonotypes expanded beyond 0.001. The model identified upcoming ophthalmopathy a median roughly 6.5 months ahead of onset.

These patients, aged 18 to 65, had recently diagnosed hyperthyroidism lasting under 2 months. About this clonotype itself: The antigen is undetermined.

TCR beta CDR3 regions were amplified from RNA. The TCR CDR3 first-round RT-PCR relied on the HTBI primer set. TCRdb analysed the multiplex PCR reads with MiXCR anew, one entry per CDR3 protein. The sample lists more than 350,000 distinct CDR3 sequences; 17% were seen once. The CDR3 is 14 residues long. Trimming took 10 bases from V and 4 from J; bases not matched to a gene: 10. Germline-derived CDR1 and CDR2 are MNHNS and SASEGT. Sequenced input: blood. The TCR sequence derives from a woman in her 30s with Graves' hyperthyroidism that later progressed to Graves' ophthalmopathy. This chain uses TRBV6-1 with TRBJ1-2, with 9 bases lining up with TRBD1. CDR3 DNA: TGTGCCACCCGAGGGACAGGGCGGACCTATGGCTACACCTTC. Translation gives CATRGTGRTYGYTF.